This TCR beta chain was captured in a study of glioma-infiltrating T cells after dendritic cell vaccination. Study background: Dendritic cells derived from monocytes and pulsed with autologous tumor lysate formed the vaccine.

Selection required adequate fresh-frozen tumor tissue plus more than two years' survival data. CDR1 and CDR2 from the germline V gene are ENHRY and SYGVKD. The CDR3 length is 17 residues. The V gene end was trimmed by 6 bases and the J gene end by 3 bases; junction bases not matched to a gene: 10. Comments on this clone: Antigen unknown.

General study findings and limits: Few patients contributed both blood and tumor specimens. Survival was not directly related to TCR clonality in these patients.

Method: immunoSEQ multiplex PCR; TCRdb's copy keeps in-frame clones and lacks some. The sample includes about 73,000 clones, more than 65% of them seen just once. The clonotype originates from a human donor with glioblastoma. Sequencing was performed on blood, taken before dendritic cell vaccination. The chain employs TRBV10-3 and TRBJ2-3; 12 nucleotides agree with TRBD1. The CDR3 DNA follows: TGTGCCATCAGCACCGGGACAGGGGGCTCGGGGACAGATACGCAGTATTTT. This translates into CAISTGTGGSGTDTQYF.